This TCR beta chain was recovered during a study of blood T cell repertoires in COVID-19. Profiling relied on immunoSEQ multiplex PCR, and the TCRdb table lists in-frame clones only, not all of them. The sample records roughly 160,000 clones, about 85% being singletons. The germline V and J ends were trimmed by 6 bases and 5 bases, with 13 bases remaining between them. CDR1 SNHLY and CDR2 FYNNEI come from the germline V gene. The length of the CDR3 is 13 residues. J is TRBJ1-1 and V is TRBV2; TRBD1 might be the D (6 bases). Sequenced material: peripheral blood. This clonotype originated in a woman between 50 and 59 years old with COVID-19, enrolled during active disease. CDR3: CASRAGDLTEAFF. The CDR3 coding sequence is TGTGCCAGCAGGGCAGGGGACCTGACTGAAGCTTTCTTT. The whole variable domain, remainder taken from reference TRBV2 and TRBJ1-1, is EPEVTQTPSHQVTQMGQEVILRCVPISNHLYFYWYRQILGQKVEFLVSFYNNEISEKSEIFDDQFSVERPDGSNFTLKIRSTKLEDSAMYFCASRAGDLTEAFFGQGTRLTVV.